One and the same sample provided the 11 T cell receptor beta chains below, sequenced in a study of spatial heterogeneity in lung cancer. TCRdb fed the 5' RACE reads into MiXCR, producing one record per CDR3 protein. The data contain 45,000 to 65,000 distinct CDR3 sequences, around 7.7% of them seen just once; the ten biggest clones take up around 33%. The time point was: blood at routine non-recurrence follow-up after resection. Unsorted whole RNA from tumor, nontumor lung or frozen PBMC underwent sequencing. Sequenced here: PBMCs, sampled at follow-up. The receptors here all came from a female donor with early-stage non-small cell lung cancer.

This clonotype was recorded many times. The rearrangement links TRBV24-1 to TRBJ2-3; a weak D match, TRBD1 (6 bases). Germline V gene sequence: CDR1 KGHDR, CDR2 SFDVKD. Trimming left V 2 bases short and J 2 bases short, with 13 bases between. CDR3 length: 16 residues. CDR3 protein: CATSDWVWGHTDTQYF. DNA for the CDR3: TGTGCCACCAGTGATTGGGTGTGGGGGCACACAGATACGCAGTATTTT.

This clonotype has only a few counts. This rearrangement joins TRBV11-2 to TRBJ1-1; D remains unclear. This CDR3 spans 12 amino acids. Trimming stripped 5 bases from V and 4 bases from J, with 8 bases between. Germline values: CDR1 SGHAT, CDR2 FQNNGV. The CDR3 bases are TGTGCCAGCAGCCTCCTGGGCACTGAAGCTTTCTTT. It translates to CASSLLGTEAFF.

There are many counts of this clonotype. This rearrangement joins TRBV5-1 to TRBJ2-1; 10 positions match TRBD2. CDR1 SGHRS and CDR2 YFSETQ come from the germline V gene. The CDR3 loop spans 15 amino acids. V was pared by 5 bases and J by 2 bases, with 4 bases of the junction left unmatched. This CDR3 reads CASRFSGGTYNEQFF. As DNA, the CDR3 is TGCGCCAGCAGATTTAGCGGGGGGACCTACAATGAGCAGTTCTTC.

This clonotype has ten or more counts. The CDR3 loop reads CSFGQATYEQYF. As DNA, the CDR3 is TGCAGTTTCGGACAGGCCACCTACGAGCAGTACTTC. This chain joins TRBV20-1 and TRBJ2-7; TRBD1 matches at 7 bases. The CDR3 totals 12 residues. Germline trimming cut 8 bases from V and 2 bases from J; bases unmatched to any gene: 6. The germline gives CDR1 DFQATT, CDR2 SNEGSKA (reference sequence).

The gene calls are TRBV5-1 and TRBJ2-7; TRBD1 matches at 9 bases. The CDR3 is 15 amino acids. Trimming removed 0 bases from V and 3 bases from J; junction bases left unmatched: 4. Germline V CDR1 and CDR2: SGHRS, YFSETQ. DNA for the CDR3: TGCGCCAGCAGCTTGGCCCGACAGGGGGGCTACGAGCAGTACTTC. Translated, it gives CASSLARQGGYEQYF.

This clonotype was found many times. V and J are TRBV10-3 and TRBJ2-3; D may correspond to TRBD1 or TRBD2 (6 bases each). The V end was cut by 4 bases, the J end by 4 bases, with 12 bases between. This CDR3 comprises 14 residues. Germline V CDR1 and CDR2: ENHRY, SYGVKD. The CDR3 DNA sequence: TGTGCCATCAGTGGATCCGGGGGCGCAGATACGCAGTATTTT. Its protein is CAISGSGGADTQYF.

This clonotype was observed at least ten times. This chain connects TRBV7-3 to TRBJ1-6, with D hard to call. This CDR3 has 14 residues. Trimming shortened V by 3 bases and J by 7 bases, and 10 bases separated the two germline ends. Germline lookup yields CDR1 SGHTA and CDR2 FQGTGA. The CDR3 loop reads CASSLGNANSPLHF. CDR3 in DNA: TGTGCCAGCAGCTTGGGCAACGCCAATTCACCCCTCCACTTT.

The sample holds many counts of this clonotype. CDR3 nucleotides: TGCGCCAGCAGCCCCGGACAGGGGGCTATGAACACTGAAGCTTTCTTT. It codes for CASSPGQGAMNTEAFF. The V gene is TRBV5-1, the J gene TRBJ1-1; 11 bases are a match to TRBD1. The trim removed 4 bases at V and 0 bases at J, leaving 5 bases unmatched. Germline assignment: CDR1 SGHRS and CDR2 YFSETQ. The CDR3 covers 16 residues.

The chain joins TRBV13 to TRBJ1-3; maybe TRBD1 (5 bases). V lost 0 bases and J lost 2, with 14 bases in between. This CDR3 comprises 17 residues. CDR1 is PRHDT, CDR2 FYEKMQ, per germline (reference sequence). The CDR3 sequence is CASSLGTVALTGNTIYF. DNA for the CDR3: TGTGCCAGCAGCTTAGGGACAGTGGCCCTCACTGGAAACACCATATATTTT.

This CDR3 reads CASSFRTTVNEQFF. The CDR3 nucleotides are TGTGCCAGCAGCTTTAGGACTACCGTTAATGAGCAGTTCTTC. The V gene is TRBV5-8, the J gene TRBJ2-1, with a possible D match to TRBD2 (6 bases). The CDR3 covers 14 residues. The V end was cut by 2 bases, the J end by 7 bases, with 13 bases between. Per germline, CDR1 SGHTS and CDR2 YDEGEE.

The chain combines TRBV7-3 with TRBJ2-7; 8 bases fit TRBD2. V shed 2 bases, J shed 2 bases, and the junction held 14 bases outside the gene matches. The CDR3 covers 18 residues. The V gene's germline CDR1 is SGHTA and CDR2 FQGTGA. CDR3 loop: CASSLLPPGRGGTYEQYF. CDR3 bases: TGTGCCAGCAGCTTACTACCCCCGGGACGCGGGGGGACCTACGAGCAGTACTTC.